This is a list of T cell receptor beta chains from one sample in a study of T-cell memory formation after mild COVID-19. Via MiXCR, TCRdb re-called the 5' RACE reads, giving one row per CDR3 protein. Counted here are approximately 180,000 distinct CDR3 sequences, roughly 17% occurring once; the ten biggest clones make up about 1.9%. Sequencing was carried out using PBMCs or a T cell subset sorted from them (not recorded which). The origin of the receptors is an adult woman who had mild COVID-19 (a few samples of this study predate the infection). Cell type and time point are not known. Each CDR3 is given with its conserved first and last residue. The order of the fields is D gene, clone size, J gene, V gene, CDR3 protein, CDR3 DNA. D genes are given only for firm matches. Clone size, where shown, is once, few, many, or a class for clones that have expanded.

-	-	TRBJ1-1	TRBV5-1	CASSEQENTEAFF	TGCGCCAGCAGCGAACAGGAGAACACTGAAGCTTTCTTT
TRBD1	-	TRBJ2-1	TRBV4-1	CASSQNWGTANNEQFF	TGCGCCAGCAGCCAAAACTGGGGGACAGCCAACAATGAGCAGTTCTTC
TRBD2	few	TRBJ2-5	TRBV5-1	CASSTPGLATKETQYF	TGCGCCAGCAGCACACCGGGACTAGCGACAAAAGAGACCCAGTACTTC
-	-	TRBJ1-1	TRBV7-3	CASSLSRGSEAFF	TGTGCCAGCAGCCTCTCCCGGGGCTCTGAAGCTTTCTTT
-	few	TRBJ1-6	TRBV12-3/TRBV12-4	CASSFGGANSPLHF	TGTGCCAGCAGTTTCGGGGGGGCCAATTCACCCCTCCACTTT
-	few	TRBJ2-1	TRBV6-1	CASRTASHYSYNEQFF	TGTGCCAGCAGGACAGCAAGCCACTACTCCTACAATGAGCAGTTCTTC
-	-	TRBJ2-7	TRBV25-1	CASSESGVIAGEHYF	TGTGCCAGCAGTGAATCAGGGGTTATTGCAGGCGAGCATTACTTC
TRBD2	-	TRBJ2-1	TRBV7-2	CASSPERGGYNEQFF	TGTGCCAGCAGCCCGGAGCGGGGGGGGTACAATGAGCAGTTCTTC
TRBD2	few	TRBJ2-1	TRBV12-3/TRBV12-4	CASSHTTSAANEQFF	TGTGCCAGCAGTCATACGACTAGCGCAGCAAATGAGCAGTTCTTC
TRBD2	once	TRBJ2-3	TRBV7-2	CASSLSSGGTDTQYF	TGTGCCAGCAGCTTATCTAGCGGGGGAACAGATACGCAGTATTTT
TRBD2	many	TRBJ2-5	TRBV5-5	CASTRGSGVQETQYF	TGTGCCAGCACACGCGGGAGTGGGGTCCAAGAGACCCAGTACTTC
TRBD1	-	TRBJ2-5	TRBV7-9	CASSPRGQGFWETQYF	TGTGCCAGCAGCCCTCGGGGACAGGGTTTTTGGGAGACCCAGTACTTC
TRBD2	many	TRBJ2-7	TRBV5-1	CASFPGAGGPHEQYF	TGCGCCAGCTTTCCTGGGGCGGGGGGGCCGCACGAGCAGTACTTC
-	-	TRBJ2-7	TRBV6-1	CASSESLQIPYEQYF	TGTGCCAGCAGTGAAAGTTTACAGATCCCCTACGAGCAGTACTTC
-	few	TRBJ1-1	TRBV19	CASSIIPTANTEAFF	TGTGCCAGTAGTATTATCCCGACAGCAAACACTGAAGCTTTCTTT
-	few	TRBJ1-3	TRBV6-6	CASISGVGAGNTIYF	TGTGCCAGCATTTCAGGGGTCGGAGCTGGAAACACCATATATTTT
-	few	TRBJ2-7	TRBV18	CASSPSTPYEQYF	TGTGCCAGCTCACCTTCGACCCCCTACGAGCAGTACTTC
-	many	TRBJ1-5	TRBV10-2	CASSESLLHINQPQHF	TGCGCCAGCAGTGAGTCGCTGTTGCACATTAATCAGCCCCAGCATTTT
TRBD1	-	TRBJ2-2	TRBV11-2	CASRSLTGGLFGELFF	TGTGCCAGCAGGTCCTTGACAGGGGGCCTTTTCGGGGAGCTGTTTTTT
-	many	TRBJ2-5	TRBV2	CASSRQGMVETQYF	TGTGCCAGCAGTCGGCAGGGGATGGTGGAGACCCAGTACTTC
-	few	TRBJ2-5	TRBV27	CASSLNVVQETQYF	TGTGCCAGCAGTTTAAACGTGGTCCAAGAGACCCAGTACTTC
-	few	TRBJ1-2	TRBV12-3/TRBV12-4	CASSPGLKGYTF	TGTGCCAGCAGTCCGGGACTCAAAGGCTACACCTTC
TRBD2	-	TRBJ2-1	TRBV4-3	CASSQVSGRSYNEQFF	TGCGCCAGCAGCCAGGTTAGCGGGAGAAGCTACAATGAGCAGTTCTTC
-	-	TRBJ2-7	TRBV20-1	CSARGSGPNEQYF	TGCAGTGCTAGAGGAAGCGGGCCCAACGAGCAGTACTTC
TRBD2	-	TRBJ2-7	TRBV27	CASSLGLAGLDEQYF	TGTGCCAGCAGTTTGGGACTAGCCGGTTTGGACGAGCAGTACTTC
-	few	TRBJ2-7	TRBV6-6	CASSYGPPAGHEQYF	TGTGCCAGCAGTTACGGACCCCCGGCTGGCCACGAGCAGTACTTC
-	few	TRBJ1-4	TRBV4-2	CASSQDATNEKLFF	TGTGCCAGCAGCCAAGACGCAACTAATGAAAAACTGTTTTTT
-	-	TRBJ2-7	TRBV5-6	CASSLDGTPYEQYF	TGTGCCAGCAGCTTAGACGGGACTCCCTACGAGCAGTACTTC
-	few	TRBJ2-1	TRBV12-3/TRBV12-4	CASSLAPAGFSYNEQFF	TGTGCCAGCAGTTTAGCGCCGGCAGGGTTCTCCTACAATGAGCAGTTCTTC
-	few	TRBJ1-5	TRBV7-2	CASSLAINQPQHF	TGTGCCAGCAGCTTAGCTATCAATCAGCCCCAGCATTTT
-	few	TRBJ2-3	TRBV4-1	CASSFRADGTDTQYF	TGCGCCAGCAGCTTTAGGGCGGACGGCACAGATACGCAGTATTTT
TRBD2	few	TRBJ2-1	TRBV5-1	CASSLALTSGTNNEQFF	TGCGCCAGCAGCTTGGCCCTCACTAGCGGGACTAACAATGAGCAGTTCTTC
TRBD1	-	TRBJ1-1	TRBV7-2	CASSLAGQGQTEAFF	TGTGCCAGCAGCTTAGCGGGACAGGGGCAAACTGAAGCTTTCTTT
TRBD2	-	TRBJ2-3	TRBV12-3/TRBV12-4	CASSPAGREDTQYF	TGTGCCAGCAGTCCAGCGGGGCGAGAAGATACGCAGTATTTT
-	-	TRBJ2-7	TRBV9	CASSVAESGAIYEQYF	TGTGCCAGCAGCGTAGCGGAGTCGGGGGCCATCTACGAGCAGTACTTC
TRBD1	-	TRBJ2-6	TRBV9	CASSGMTGSGANVLTF	TGTGCCAGCAGCGGGATGACAGGGTCCGGAGCCAACGTCCTGACTTTC
TRBD1	few	TRBJ2-2	TRBV24-1	CATRKQGPGELFF	TGTGCCACCAGGAAACAGGGGCCCGGGGAGCTGTTTTTT
-	few	TRBJ2-1	TRBV7-9	CASSSGLYNEQFF	TGTGCCAGCAGTTCTGGGCTGTACAATGAGCAGTTCTTC
TRBD2	few	TRBJ2-1	TRBV12-3/TRBV12-4	CASSRTRGTSGSRDEQFF	TGTGCCAGCAGCCGGACTCGCGGGACTAGCGGGAGTCGCGATGAGCAGTTCTTC
-	many	TRBJ2-3	TRBV18	CASSSETMGPTDTQYF	TGTGCCAGCTCATCCGAAACCATGGGACCAACAGATACGCAGTATTTT
-	-	TRBJ1-6	TRBV20-1	CSATGDGGAYNSPLHF	TGCAGTGCTACCGGAGATGGCGGTGCCTATAATTCACCCCTCCACTTT
TRBD1	-	TRBJ1-1	TRBV20-1	CSAVRGSNTEAFF	TGCAGTGCCGTCAGGGGGTCCAACACTGAAGCTTTCTTT